The present TCR beta chain was sequenced within a study of radiotherapy plus CTLA-4 blockade in lung cancer. General observations from the study: Expansion of tumor-derived TCR clones was observed in blood after radiotherapy plus ipilimumab. Reports identified early blood T cell clone dynamics, with interferon-beta, as the best response predictor.

CTLA-4 blockade using ipilimumab, together with focal radiation, was received by patients with chemo-refractory metastatic non-small-cell lung cancer. Some clones are missing from TCRdb's copy, which holds only in-frame ones; the method was immunoSEQ multiplex PCR. The table includes around 40,000 clones, around 75% detected once. Trimming removed 4 bases from V and 5 bases from J; junction bases left unmatched: 8. The CDR3 runs 15 residues. Germline CDR1 and CDR2: SGHRS and YFSETQ. Regarding this clone: As yet, its antigen is unknown.

The gene calls are TRBV5-1 and TRBJ2-1, with 8 bases identical to TRBD1. The specimen was peripheral blood, collected from a patient treated with radiotherapy plus ipilimumab. This sequence was found in a human donor with non-small cell lung cancer who had stable disease on radiotherapy plus ipilimumab. The CDR3 nucleotides read TGCGCCAGCAGCAACAGGGGGTTCGTGAACAATGAGCAGTTCTTC. This sequence encodes CASSNRGFVNNEQFF. The entire variable domain, with the rest obtained from reference TRBV5-1 and TRBJ2-1, is as follows: KAGVTQTPRYLIKTRGQQVTLSCSPISGHRSVSWYQQTPGQGLQFLFEYFSETQRNKGNFPGRFSGRQFSNSRSEMNVSTLELGDSALYLCASSNRGFVNNEQFFGPGTRLTVL.